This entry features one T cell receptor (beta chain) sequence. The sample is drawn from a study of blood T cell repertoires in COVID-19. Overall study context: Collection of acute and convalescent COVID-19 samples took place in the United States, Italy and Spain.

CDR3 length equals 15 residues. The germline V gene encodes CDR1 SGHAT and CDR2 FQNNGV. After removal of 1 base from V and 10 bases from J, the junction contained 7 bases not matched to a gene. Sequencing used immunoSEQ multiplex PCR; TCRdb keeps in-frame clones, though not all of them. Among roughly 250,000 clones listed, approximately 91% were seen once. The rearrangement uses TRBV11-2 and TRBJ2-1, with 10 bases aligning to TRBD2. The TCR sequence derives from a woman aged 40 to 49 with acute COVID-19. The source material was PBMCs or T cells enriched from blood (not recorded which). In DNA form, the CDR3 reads TGTGCCAGCAGCTTAGCCCGGACTAGCGGCGCCGAGCAGTTCTTC. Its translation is CASSLARTSGAEQFF. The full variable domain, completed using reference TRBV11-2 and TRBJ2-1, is EAGVAQSPRYKIIEKRQSVAFWCNPISGHATLYWYQQILGQGPKLLIQFQNNGVVDDSQLPKDRFSAERLKGVDSTLKIQPAKLEDSAVYLCASSLARTSGAEQFFGPGTRLTVL.